This entry lists 22 T cell receptor beta chains sequenced from one sample in a study of T cells in Graves' hyperthyroidism and ophthalmopathy. Amplification of TCR beta CDR3 regions used RNA as the template. A set of HTBI primers served as the primers for a first-round RT-PCR of the TCR CDR3. One entry per CDR3 protein results from TCRdb running MiXCR on the multiplex PCR reads. The table records almost 600,000 distinct CDR3 sequences, about 15% of them present only once. Sequencing was done on a sample of blood. Receptors were obtained from a young woman with Graves' hyperthyroidism that later progressed to Graves' ophthalmopathy.

This clonotype came up many times. The V call is TRBV11-2, the J call TRBJ2-1, with D possibly matching TRBD1 (6 bases). CDR3 size: 13 residues. Germline values: CDR1 SGHAT, CDR2 FQNNGV. The V end was cut by 1 base, the J end by 13 bases, with 14 bases between. For the CDR3, the DNA is TGTGCCAGCAGCTTAGTCGGGCGACAGGACCAGTTCTTC. Amino acid sequence: CASSLVGRQDQFF.

This clonotype was detected a few times. The J gene is TRBJ2-3, the V gene TRBV24-1; D possibly matches TRBD1 or TRBD2 (6 bases each). Germline V lookup: CDR1 KGHDR, CDR2 SFDVKD. Trimming left V 0 bases short and J 6 bases short, with 21 bases between. The CDR3 has 18 residues. The CDR3 DNA is TGTGCCACCAGTGATTTGGAAGCGGATCGGGGGCCAGGCGATACGCAGTATTTT. Translating it yields CATSDLEADRGPGDTQYF.

V and J are TRBV30 and TRBJ1-5, with D uncertain. From germline, CDR1 is GTSNPN and CDR2 SVGIG (reference sequence). V was pared by 3 bases and J by 2 bases, with 11 bases between. This CDR3 contains 14 residues. The CDR3 is CAWSDVAGNQPQHF. DNA of the CDR3: TGTGCCTGGAGCGACGTAGCGGGCAATCAGCCCCAGCATTTT.

In this sample, this clonotype turned up many times. The gene calls are TRBV6-2 or TRBV6-3 and TRBJ2-1, with 8 bases fitting TRBD1. This CDR3 comprises 16 residues. V was pared by 2 bases and J by 2 bases, with 5 bases of the junction left unmatched. Germline V gene lookup returns CDR1 MNHEY and CDR2 SVGEGT. This CDR3 reads CASSYTSGGAYNEQFF. In DNA form, the CDR3 reads TGTGCCAGCAGTTACACATCAGGGGGCGCCTACAATGAGCAGTTCTTC.

This clonotype was found a few times. A read error may explain this, as a much larger clone is one base away. The rearrangement uses TRBV2 and TRBJ1-5; no definite D call. The V end lost 4 bases, the J end lost 9 bases, and 13 bases lay between the germline ends. CDR1 and CDR2 from the germline V gene are SNHLY and FYNNEI. The CDR3 runs to 13 residues. CDR3 sequence reads: CASSGFQYRPQHF. In DNA form, the CDR3 reads TGTGCCAGCAGTGGTTTTCAGTATCGGCCCCAGCATTTT. Based on the CDR3 plus reference TRBV2 and TRBJ1-5, the full variable domain is EPEVTQTPSHQVTQMGQEVILRCVPISNHLYFYWYRQILGQKVEFLVSFYNNEISEKSEIFDDQFSVERPDGSNFTLKIRSTKLEDSAMYFCASSGFQYRPQHFGDGTRLSIL.

This clonotype was seen at least ten times. The rearrangement links TRBV2 to TRBJ2-1; D remains ambiguous. This CDR3 comprises 15 residues. V dropped 3 bases and J dropped 4 bases, with 13 bases sitting between them. Germline V gene lookup returns CDR1 SNHLY and CDR2 FYNNEI. CDR3: CASSDLGAIYNEQFF. CDR3 sequence (DNA): TGTGCCAGCAGTGATCTTGGTGCTATATACAATGAGCAGTTCTTC.

This clonotype appeared many times. This rearrangement joins TRBV6-2 or TRBV6-3 to TRBJ1-2; D gene unclear. The CDR3 totals 12 residues. Germline V lookup: CDR1 MNHEY, CDR2 SVGEGT. Deletions cut 7 bases from V and 2 bases from J, with 8 bases between. CDR3 residues: CASKSGNYGYTF. The DNA for the CDR3 is TGTGCCAGCAAATCGGGAAACTATGGCTACACCTTC.

This clonotype has a handful of counts. The chain couples TRBV7-9 to TRBJ2-1; 8 positions match TRBD2. Germline CDR1 and CDR2: SEHNR and FQNEAQ (reference sequence). The V segment lost 1 base and the J segment 6 bases; nucleotides outside the gene matches: 5. The CDR3 runs to 15 residues. The CDR3 DNA reads as TGTGCCAGCAGCTTAGGAGCGGGAGCCCGCAATGAGCAGTTCTTC. Amino acids: CASSLGAGARNEQFF. The full variable domain, in which reference TRBV7-9 and TRBJ2-1 provide the parts outside the CDR3, is DTGVSQNPRHKITKRGQNVTFRCDPISEHNRLYWYRQTLGQGPEFLTYFQNEAQLEKSRLLSDRFSAERPKGSFSTLEIQRTEQGDSAMYLCASSLGAGARNEQFFGPGTRLTVL.

This clonotype was detected a few times. One junction end does not reproduce the germline sequence, and a read error may be involved. The chain is built from TRBV6-1 and TRBJ2-1; D perhaps matches TRBD2 (6 bases). The CDR3 runs 15 residues. CDR1 is MNHNS, CDR2 SASEGT, per germline. The CDR3 DNA reads TGTGCCAGCACCCCGGGAGACGGCTCCTACAATGAGCAGTCCTTC. This translates into CASTPGDGSYNEQSF.

As to this clonotype: A much larger clone lies a single base off, so this may be a read error. CDR3 coding DNA: TGTGCCAGCAGTTGGGGCGTGTTAGGGACTACCTACAATGAGCAGTACTTC. The encoded protein is CASSWGVLGTTYNEQYF. This chain joins TRBV6-5 and TRBJ2-1; TRBD2 matches 7 bases. The DNA end lines up better with TRBJ2-7; the J call may be wrong. The CDR3 covers 17 residues. Per the germline V gene, CDR1 is MNHEY and CDR2 is SVGAGI.

This clonotype was found many times. The chain carries TRBV5-6 and TRBJ1-1; D is perhaps TRBD1 (5 bases). Germline V gene lookup returns CDR1 SGHDT and CDR2 YYEEEE. The CDR3 length is 15 residues. V was clipped by 0 bases and J by 5 bases, with 14 bases between them. This CDR3 reads CASSLVDKRNTEAFF. CDR3 DNA sequence: TGTGCCAGCAGCTTGGTGGACAAACGGAATACTGAAGCTTTCTTT.

This clonotype has more than one count but fewer than ten. CDR3 coding DNA: TGCGCCAGCAGCCCATGGGAGCGTAGCGGGGCTGAAGCTTTCTTT. Its protein is CASSPWERSGAEAFF. The V call is TRBV4-1, the J call TRBJ1-1; D gene uncertain. Trimming stripped 4 bases from V and 6 bases from J, with 18 bases between. This CDR3 comprises 15 residues. The germline V gene encodes CDR1 MGHRA and CDR2 YSYEKL.

This clonotype was seen ten or more times. This sequence joins TRBV7-3 and TRBJ1-1; D not certain. The germline V gene has CDR1 SGHTA and CDR2 FQGTGA. The CDR3 totals 13 residues. Trimming shortened V by 5 bases and J by 2 bases, and 9 bases separated the two germline ends. DNA of the CDR3: TGTGCCAGCAGCGCCTCACCCAACACTGAAGCTTTCTTT. Its protein product is CASSASPNTEAFF.

This clonotype was seen many times. The chain couples TRBV7-3 to TRBJ1-1; 7 bases are a match to TRBD1. The CDR3 extends over 13 amino acids. Germline V lookup: CDR1 SGHTA, CDR2 FQGTGA. V dropped 6 bases and J dropped 6; count of bases not matched to a gene: 7. Written as DNA, the CDR3 is TGTGCCAGCAGGACAGGGTTGGTGGCTGAAGCTTTCTTT. Translated, it gives CASRTGLVAEAFF. The whole variable domain, filled in from reference TRBV7-3 and TRBJ1-1, reads GAGVSQTPSNKVTEKGKYVELRCDPISGHTALYWYRQSLGQGPEFLIYFQGTGAADDSGLPNDRFFAVRPEGSVSTLKIQRTERGDSAVYLCASRTGLVAEAFFGQGTRLTVV.

This clonotype was found many times. The rearrangement joins TRBV20-1 to TRBJ1-1, with D unclear. Between the trimmed V and J ends, which lost 5 bases and 2 bases, there was a span of 15 bases. CDR1 DFQATT and CDR2 SNEGSKA come from the germline V gene (reference sequence). This CDR3 is 14 amino acids long. The CDR3 region is CSAESPPFNTEAFF. The CDR3 bases are TGCAGTGCTGAGTCCCCTCCCTTTAACACTGAAGCTTTCTTT.

This clonotype was found many times. The J gene is TRBJ2-5, the V gene TRBV28; 7 bases match TRBD1. The CDR3 runs 15 residues. Germline CDR1 reads MDHEN; CDR2 reads SYDVKM. V lost 6 bases and J lost 0; bases outside the gene matches: 7. CDR3 amino acids: CASSSGTAYQETQYF. CDR3 nucleotides: TGTGCCAGCAGCTCCGGGACAGCGTACCAAGAGACCCAGTACTTC.

V usage is TRBV10-3 and J usage is TRBJ1-6; TRBD1 aligns across 7 bases. Losses at the gene ends were 6 bases for V and 12 bases for J; bases not matched to a gene: 8. CDR1 is ENHRY, CDR2 SYGVKD, per germline. CDR3 length equals 13 residues. The CDR3 region is CAISDRDQGPLHF. The CDR3 region has the DNA TGTGCCATCAGCGACAGGGACCAGGGACCCCTCCACTTT.

A few counts support this clonotype. The V call is TRBV10-3, the J call TRBJ1-2; D is undetermined. CDR1 is ENHRY and CDR2 is SYGVKD in the germline V gene. V was shortened by 6 bases and J by 4 bases, with 6 bases between the two germline ends. The CDR3 covers 11 residues. CDR3 residues: CAISGGYGYTF. The DNA of the CDR3 is TGTGCCATCAGCGGAGGCTATGGCTACACCTTC.

This clonotype was detected a few times. The chain couples TRBV29-1 to TRBJ1-1; D remains ambiguous. The CDR3 is 14 amino acids. The germline V and J ends were trimmed by 4 bases and 0 bases, with 12 bases remaining between them. Germline loops: CDR1 SQVTM, CDR2 ANQGSEA. The CDR3 DNA sequence: TGCAGCGTTGTTCTAATCTCTGTGAACACTGAAGCTTTCTTT. Its translation: CSVVLISVNTEAFF.

This clonotype was seen repeatedly, ten times or more. The CDR3 nucleotides read TGTGCCAGCGACGCTAGACTAGCGGGAGAAGTTGAGCAGTTCTTC. Its protein product is CASDARLAGEVEQFF. The gene calls are TRBV6-1 and TRBJ2-1; TRBD2 matches 12 bases. V trimming: 8 bases; J trimming: 9 bases; junction bases outside the gene matches: 11. The germline CDR1 and CDR2 sequences are MNHNS and SASEGT. CDR3 length: 15 amino acids.

In this sample, this clonotype turned up many times. The V and J genes are TRBV29-1 and TRBJ1-1; D ambiguous. The CDR3 is made up of 14 amino acids. V lost 6 bases, J lost 5 bases, and 19 bases lay in between. Germline-derived CDR1 and CDR2 are SQVTM and ANQGSEA. The CDR3 coding sequence is TGCAGCGTCCAAGCCGGAGGGAGCGCGACTGAAGCTTTCTTT. It translates to CSVQAGGSATEAFF.

This clonotype appeared many times. The V gene is TRBV13, the J gene TRBJ1-1; possible D gene TRBD1, 6 bases. Looked up from germline, CDR1 is PRHDT and CDR2 is FYEKMQ (reference sequence). This CDR3 region has 15 residues. With 5 bases removed from V and 0 bases from J, the gap between germline ends came to 13 bases. The CDR3 nucleotides read TGTGCCAGCAGCCAACTAGGGGGTTTGAACACTGAAGCTTTCTTT. It encodes CASSQLGGLNTEAFF.